The source of this T cell receptor (beta chain) is a study of blood T cell repertoires in COVID-19. Clones were read by immunoSEQ multiplex PCR, and TCRdb kept only the in-frame ones, dropping some. Counted here are 200,000 to 250,000 clones, 70% to 85% occurring once; the ten biggest clones make up 3% to 4%. The V and J ends lost 4 bases and 0 bases, in that order; junction bases with no gene match: 12. CDR3 length: 17 residues. Germline assignment: CDR1 SGHKS and CDR2 YYEKEE (reference sequence). The receptor's source is a woman aged 55-75 years who had recovered from COVID-19. The chain uses TRBV5-5 and TRBJ1-2, with 7 bases matching TRBD1. The sequenced sample was PBMCs or T cells enriched from blood (not recorded which). In DNA form, the CDR3 reads TGTGCCAGCAGCCCTATTCCTCCGGGACAGACTAACTATGGCTACACCTTC. It translates to CASSPIPPGQTNYGYTF. Full variable domain (remainder filled in from reference TRBV5-5 and TRBJ1-2): DAGVTQSPTHLIKTRGQQVTLRCSPISGHKSVSWYQQVLGQGPQFIFQYYEKEERGRGNFPDRFSARQFPNYSSELNVNALLLGDSALYLCASSPIPPGQTNYGYTFGSGTRLTVV.